This T cell receptor beta chain was identified during a study of shared clonotypes between healthy human individuals (dated by TCRdb to the early 2020s). The study in broad terms: Three men and two women, aged 18 to 49 years, made up the cohort. Per donor, three plates each were used for CD4 naive and CD4 memory, two for CD8 naive, and one for CD8 memory. Leukapheresis yielded between about 0.8 and 8.9 billion PBMCs per donor. To increase sequencing depth and limit assay-specific biases, TCR repertoire library preparation and sequencing were carried out by different laboratories using diverse techniques. The study deeply sequenced blood TCR repertoires of about 5 healthy adults to estimate repertoire size and the extent of clonotype sharing between individuals. General conclusions and limits of the study: Sampling was restricted to blood, and TCR repertoires in tissue are likely to differ from TCR repertoires in blood. Compared with non-shared clonotypes, clonotypes shared by all four sorted-subset donors had higher generation probabilities. When a few donors were compared, the shared fraction of clonotypes was approximately 5% for naive CD4, 3.5% to 4% for naive CD8, 2% to 2.5% for memory CD4, and 0.35% to 0.4% for memory CD8. The small number of donors limited the genetic and exposure-history diversity represented. Naive subsets generally had larger estimated clonotype richness than memory subsets did. Pairwise subsampling indicated that sequencing depth was expected to affect the degree of clonotype sharing among donors. Even with the large sequencing depth, rarefaction of the sorted-subset datasets indicated that sequencing was incomplete.

TCR CDR3 regions were amplified from genomic DNA by multiplex PCR using the deep immunoSEQ assay. Extracted genomic DNA from each cell subset was spread evenly across all wells of several immunoSEQ 96-well plates, with each plate serving as a replicate. Each replicate PCR for sorted subsets received about 0.2 ug genomic DNA, equal to roughly 33,000 T cell genomes. Purified libraries were measured with a Qubit 3.0 fluorometer, size-checked on a Bioanalyzer 2100, and measured again with the KAPA Library Quantification kit. Every immunoSEQ 96-well plate was sequenced on a dedicated single-read 150-cycle Illumina NextSeq 550 flow cell. As for how the authors treated the data: Because the immunoSEQ output held only junctional sequences and lacked quality scores, the filtering could not match the filtering applied to full-length reads. Sequences were annotated with PyIR, a Python wrapper for IgBLAST v1.9, using IMGT germline references to assign V/J genes and CDR3. Reads were filtered out if the reads had weak V/J assignments (E-value above 1e-6), no CDR3, stop codons, out-of-frame junctions, or ambiguous translated residues. V3J clonotypes were defined by identical inferred V gene, J gene, and CDR3 amino acid sequence. To compute the percentage overlap between repertoires, the number of shared unique clonotypes was divided by the size of the smaller repertoire. Repertoire richness was assessed with RTK rarefaction, the Chao1 estimator, and Recon v2.1 estimates of unobserved clonotypes. OLGA was used to compute generation probabilities for all TCRbeta clonotypes that the gDNA method yielded from a few donors. The clones in this table, taken by TCRdb from immuneACCESS, are in-frame only. Not every clone is retained; where verified, under half of the shortfall comes from an unresolved V gene, and the cause of the rest is unknown. V and J calls and clone size are those listed in that table; D and trimming were worked out from the DNA. The sample includes over 2,000,000 clones, with just under 95% observed a single time. The top ten clonotypes cover less than 2% of the sample.

For the CD8 naive samples, CD45RO-negative cells were positively selected for CCR7, yielding a CD45RA+CCR7+ population from which TemRA cells were excluded. The donors were healthy, HIV-negative adults who had no recently reported acute infections or vaccinations. Only Caucasian adults living in Nashville, Tennessee, USA were represented among the donors. After blood collection by leukapheresis, PBMCs were isolated using Ficoll-Histopaque density gradient centrifugation and then cryopreserved in the vapor phase of liquid nitrogen. Purity and quantity of every magnetically sorted T cell population were checked by analytical flow cytometry. Genomic DNA was isolated from every sorted fraction and measured by UV absorbance on a Nanodrop 2000c. V loses 2 bases, J loses 2 bases, and the germline ends lie 8 bases apart. The germline V gene (reference sequence) sets CDR1 to MNHEY and CDR2 to SMNVEV. The CDR3 runs 14 residues from the cysteine to the phenylalanine. Solely the CDR3 DNA is kept, with 42 bases framed from the first base.

Worth noting for this clone: Its antigen target is currently unknown. No base quality information exists; no much larger clone differs at one position.

This TCR came from a man between 18 and 29 years old in good health. Some clones in this sample may be carry-over from other donors' samples. The material sequenced was naive CD8+ T cells from PBMCs. The cell subset or site label on this specimen signifies: CD45RA+CCR7+. The chain uses TRBV27 and TRBJ2-3, with TRBD1 perhaps the D gene, on 6 matching bases. The nucleotides read TGTGCCAGCAGTTTAAGGGGGTACACAGATACGCAGTATTTT. This yields the protein CASSLRGYTDTQYF.